This is a list of T cell receptor beta chains from one sample in a study of CXCR3-negative and CXCR3-positive naive CD8 T cells. From its re-call of the 5' RACE reads, TCRdb lists each CDR3 protein once, without DNA. The sample includes around 50,000 distinct CDR3 sequences. The sequencing sample was made of memory CD8+ T cells from blood. The receptor set was obtained from a human donor in good health. Some clones in this sample may be carry-over from other donors' samples. The CDR3 runs from the conserved cysteine through the conserved F or W. Fields, in order: clone size, V gene, J gene, CDR3 protein. Size is stated for part of the rows, as once, few or many counts, or as a class when the clone is expanded.

>-|TRBV25-1|TRBJ1-2
CASSEYGGLGYTF
>-|TRBV4-1|TRBJ1-1
CASSQVYAGQGAEAFF
>-|TRBV19|TRBJ1-6
CASSASYGTPNSPLHF
>-|TRBV20-1|TRBJ2-2
CSARDGTSGGVETGELFF
>-|TRBV28|TRBJ2-2
CASSYRAGRRTGELFF
>-|TRBV30|TRBJ2-7
CAWMDSSYEQYF
>-|TRBV29-1|TRBJ1-1
CSVEGDSTEAFF
>-|TRBV7-2|TRBJ2-2
CASSYPDRGGTGELFF
>-|TRBV7-9|TRBJ2-7
CASTENSPLIYEQYF
>-|TRBV29-1|TRBJ2-7
CSVVWTGGTYEQYF
>-|TRBV29-1|TRBJ1-3
CSVRGSGNTIYF
>-|TRBV4-1|TRBJ1-5
CASSQETENQPQHF
>-|TRBV27|TRBJ1-2
CASSLQGYGYTF
>-|TRBV28|TRBJ1-5
CASSLETYSNQPQHF
>-|TRBV29-1|TRBJ2-1
CSVAVGVAGGEGEQFF
>-|TRBV6-1|TRBJ1-2
CASSASDTVGSGYTF
>-|TRBV6-5|TRBJ2-5
CASSYLPPSEIQETQYF
>-|TRBV6-2/TRBV6-3|TRBJ2-7
CASTMGVTYEQYF
>-|TRBV7-9|TRBJ1-1
CASSLAGPATEAFF
>-|TRBV20-1|TRBJ1-1
CSARDSMAGDGREAFF
>-|TRBV6-2/TRBV6-3|TRBJ2-7
CASSYFDRTYEQYF
>-|TRBV3-1|TRBJ1-5
CASSQAQGHQPQHF
>-|TRBV11-3|TRBJ2-1
CASSPRTRTNEQFF
>-|TRBV5-1|TRBJ2-7
CASSWAGTGGFEQYF
>-|TRBV7-9|TRBJ2-7
CASSSTSGGDYYEQYF
>-|TRBV28|TRBJ2-7
CASSFRGRTYEQYF
>-|TRBV20-1|TRBJ2-3
CSARAGTGTDTQYF
>-|TRBV29-1|TRBJ2-7
CSVMWTTTYEQYF
>-|TRBV5-1|TRBJ2-1
CASSLVGRPLYNEQFF
>-|TRBV7-9|TRBJ2-2
CASSLGIGQGRSNTGELFF
>-|TRBV12-3/TRBV12-4|TRBJ2-5
CASSRPSVGETQYF
>-|TRBV6-1|TRBJ2-5
CASSELAGGQETQYF
>medium-sized|TRBV6-1|TRBJ2-5
CASSADTKTQETQYF
>-|TRBV7-9|TRBJ2-7
CASRPDDSYEQYF
>-|TRBV29-1|TRBJ2-7
CSVKGGRSSYEQYF